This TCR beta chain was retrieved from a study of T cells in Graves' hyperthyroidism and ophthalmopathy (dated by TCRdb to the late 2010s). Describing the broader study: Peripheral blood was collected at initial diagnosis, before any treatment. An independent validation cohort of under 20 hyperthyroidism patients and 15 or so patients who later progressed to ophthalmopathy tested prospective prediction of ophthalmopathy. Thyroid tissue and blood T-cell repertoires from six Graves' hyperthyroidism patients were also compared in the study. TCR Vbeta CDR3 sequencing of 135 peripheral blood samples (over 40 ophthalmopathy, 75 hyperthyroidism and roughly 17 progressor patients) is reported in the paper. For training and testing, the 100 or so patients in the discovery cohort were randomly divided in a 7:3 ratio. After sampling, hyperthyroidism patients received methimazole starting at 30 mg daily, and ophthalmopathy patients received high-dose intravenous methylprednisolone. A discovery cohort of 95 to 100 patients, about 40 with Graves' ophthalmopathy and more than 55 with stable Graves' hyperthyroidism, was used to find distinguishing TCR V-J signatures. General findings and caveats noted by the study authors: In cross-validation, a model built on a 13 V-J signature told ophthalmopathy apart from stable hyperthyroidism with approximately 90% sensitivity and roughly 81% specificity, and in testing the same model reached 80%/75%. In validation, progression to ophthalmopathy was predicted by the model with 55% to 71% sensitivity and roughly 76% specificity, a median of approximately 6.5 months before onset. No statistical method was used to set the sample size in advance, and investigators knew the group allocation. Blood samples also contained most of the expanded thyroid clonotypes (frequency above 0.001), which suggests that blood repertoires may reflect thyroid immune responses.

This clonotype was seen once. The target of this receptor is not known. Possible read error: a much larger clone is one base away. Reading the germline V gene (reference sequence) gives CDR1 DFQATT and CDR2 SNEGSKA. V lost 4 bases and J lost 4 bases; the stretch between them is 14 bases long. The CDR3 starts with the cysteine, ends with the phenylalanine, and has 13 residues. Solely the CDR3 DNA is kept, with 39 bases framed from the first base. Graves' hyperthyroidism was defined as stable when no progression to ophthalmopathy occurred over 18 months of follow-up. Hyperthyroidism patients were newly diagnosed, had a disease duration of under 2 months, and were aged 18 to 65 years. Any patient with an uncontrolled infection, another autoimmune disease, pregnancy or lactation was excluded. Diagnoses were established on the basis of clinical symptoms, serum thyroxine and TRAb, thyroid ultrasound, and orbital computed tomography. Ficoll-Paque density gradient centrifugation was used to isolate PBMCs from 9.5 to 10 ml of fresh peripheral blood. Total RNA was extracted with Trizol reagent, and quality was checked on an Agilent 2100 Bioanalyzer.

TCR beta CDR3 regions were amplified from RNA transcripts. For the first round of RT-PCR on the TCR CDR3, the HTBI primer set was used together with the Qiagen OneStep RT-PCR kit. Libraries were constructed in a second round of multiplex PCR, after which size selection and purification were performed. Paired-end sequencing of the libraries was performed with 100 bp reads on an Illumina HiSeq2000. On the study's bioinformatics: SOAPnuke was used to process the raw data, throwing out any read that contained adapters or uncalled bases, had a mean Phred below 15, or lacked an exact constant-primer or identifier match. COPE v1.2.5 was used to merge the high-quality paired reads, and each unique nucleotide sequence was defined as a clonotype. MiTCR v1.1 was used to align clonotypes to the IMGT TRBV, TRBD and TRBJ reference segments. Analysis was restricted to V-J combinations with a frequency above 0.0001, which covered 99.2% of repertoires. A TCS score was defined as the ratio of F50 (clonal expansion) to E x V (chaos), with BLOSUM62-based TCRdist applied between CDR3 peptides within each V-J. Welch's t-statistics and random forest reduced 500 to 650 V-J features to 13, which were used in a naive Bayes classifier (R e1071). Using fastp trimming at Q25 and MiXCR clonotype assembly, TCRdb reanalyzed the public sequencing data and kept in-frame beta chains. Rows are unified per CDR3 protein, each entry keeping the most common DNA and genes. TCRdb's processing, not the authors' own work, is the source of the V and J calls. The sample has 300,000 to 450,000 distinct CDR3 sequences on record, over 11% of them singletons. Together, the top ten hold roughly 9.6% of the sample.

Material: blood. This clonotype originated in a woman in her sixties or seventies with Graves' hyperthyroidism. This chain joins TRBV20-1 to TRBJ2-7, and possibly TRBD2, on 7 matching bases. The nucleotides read TGCAGTGCTAATCGGGGGGCGGGATACGAGCAGTACTTC. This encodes CSANRGAGYEQYF.